What follows are 22 T cell receptor beta chains derived from one specimen sequenced in a study of blood T cells in healthy people across ages. Primers used in a second PCR of roughly 7 to 11 cycles were a sample-barcoded 5' primer and a J-beta primer mix. TCRdb recomputed calls from the 5' RACE reads with MiXCR, one row per CDR3 protein. The data contain hundreds of thousands of distinct CDR3 sequences, approximately 60% of them singletons. The sequencing input was blood. These TCRs come from a man between 40 and 49 years old in good health.

The chain has TRBV29-1 and TRBJ2-6; D is unresolved. This CDR3 region has 12 residues. Trimming left V 5 bases short and J 2 bases short, with 4 bases between. Per germline, CDR1 SQVTM and CDR2 ANQGSEA. The chain's CDR3 is CSVTTGANVLTF. In DNA form, the CDR3 reads TGCAGCGTTACGACTGGGGCCAACGTCCTGACTTTC. The variable domain in full, completed from reference TRBV29-1 and TRBJ2-6, reads SAVISQKPSRDICQRGTSLTIQCQVDSQVTMMFWYRQQPGQSLTLIATANQGSEATYESGFVIDKFPISRPNLTFSTLTVSNMSPEDSSIYLCSVTTGANVLTFGAGSRLTVL.

The chain links TRBV6-5 to TRBJ1-2; tentatively, D is TRBD1 (5 bases). The CDR3 has 15 residues. The germline V gene has CDR1 MNHEY and CDR2 SVGAGI. Trimming cost V 4 bases and J 8 bases, with 20 bases left between them. The CDR3 sequence is CASSFSPLDIAGYTF. The CDR3 DNA reads as TGTGCCAGCAGTTTTTCCCCGCTGGACATAGCAGGCTACACCTTC.

The V call is TRBV28, the J call TRBJ1-1; 8 nucleotides agree with TRBD1. The CDR3 is 14 amino acids. With 7 bases clipped from V and 0 bases from J, the junction kept 4 bases outside the gene matches. Germline CDR1 MDHEN, CDR2 SYDVKM. The CDR3: CASTAGGMNTEAFF. CDR3 nucleotide sequence: TGTGCCAGCACCGCAGGGGGCATGAACACTGAAGCTTTCTTT.

The chain has TRBV5-1 and TRBJ2-1; 13 nucleotides match TRBD2. Germline V gene sequence: CDR1 SGHRS, CDR2 YFSETQ. V shed 3 bases and J 5 bases; nucleotides not matched to a gene: 2. The CDR3 runs 15 residues. This CDR3 is CASSWGLAGNNEQFF. The CDR3 DNA reads TGCGCCAGCAGCTGGGGACTAGCGGGGAACAATGAGCAGTTCTTC.

This chain uses TRBV5-1 with TRBJ2-5, with D hard to call. V lost 0 bases and J 3 bases, leaving 12 bases between the germline ends. Looked up from germline, CDR1 is SGHRS and CDR2 is YFSETQ. The length of the CDR3 is 15 residues. The CDR3 DNA sequence: TGCGCCAGCAGCTTGGCCAGGTCAGCTAAAGAGACCCAGTACTTC. Its translation: CASSLARSAKETQYF.

This sequence joins TRBV20-1 and TRBJ2-1; 10 nucleotides match TRBD2. J gave up 15 bases and V 1 base, and 3 bases lay outside the gene matches. The germline gives CDR1 DFQATT, CDR2 SNEGSKA (reference sequence). The CDR3 extends over 11 amino acids. As DNA, the CDR3 is TGCAGTGCTAGAGTCCTAGCGGGGGTGTTCTTC. Its translation: CSARVLAGVFF.

This chain links TRBV20-1 with TRBJ2-3, with 8 nucleotides matching TRBD1. The CDR3 length is 14 residues. Trimming removed 5 bases from V and 6 bases from J; junction bases left unmatched: 10. CDR1 and CDR2 from the germline V gene are DFQATT and SNEGSKA (reference sequence). CDR3 in DNA: TGCAGTGCTGTGGGGGACAGGATAAAGGATACGCAGTATTTT. It encodes CSAVGDRIKDTQYF.

The chain has TRBV11-2 and TRBJ2-7; D gene uncertain. The J call may be incorrect, as the DNA end agrees better with TRBJ2-5. From germline, CDR1 is SGHAT and CDR2 FQNNGV. CDR3 length equals 15 residues. CDR3 sequence reads: CASSLDPHVRETQYF. In nucleotides, the CDR3 is TGTGCCAGCAGCTTAGATCCCCACGTGCGGGAGACCCAGTACTTC.

The chain uses TRBV7-8 and TRBJ2-3; 10 nucleotides align to TRBD2. The CDR3 is made up of 16 amino acids. Per germline, CDR1 SGHVS and CDR2 FQNEAQ. V gave up 1 base and J gave up 8 bases; unmatched junction bases: 9. CDR3 sequence reads: CASSLEASGSIGTQYF. CDR3 nucleotide sequence: TGTGCCAGCAGCTTAGAGGCTAGCGGGAGTATCGGTACGCAGTATTTT.

The gene calls are TRBV3-1 and TRBJ2-3; D is unclear. Germline assignment: CDR1 LGHDT and CDR2 YNNKEL (reference sequence). This CDR3 comprises 15 residues. Trimming left V 4 bases short and J 3 bases short, with 14 bases between. The DNA of the CDR3 is TGTGCCAGCAGCCGAGTGGTTTTGGAAACAGATACGCAGTATTTT. Residues: CASSRVVLETDTQYF.

This sequence joins TRBV3-1 and TRBJ2-1; no clear D. V was trimmed by 5 bases and J by 5 bases, leaving 13 bases between them. CDR1 LGHDT and CDR2 YNNKEL come from the germline V gene (reference sequence). CDR3 length: 14 residues. In DNA, the CDR3 is TGTGCCAGCAGCGTAAGTGGGCCCGACAATGAGCAGTTCTTC. Its translation: CASSVSGPDNEQFF.

J is TRBJ2-1 and V is TRBV7-3; 11 positions agree with TRBD1. V was clipped by 5 bases and J by 6 bases; unmatched bases: 3. Germline assignment: CDR1 SGHTA and CDR2 FQGTGA. The CDR3 extends over 14 amino acids. The CDR3, as DNA: TGTGCCAGCAGCCACGGGACAGGGGGCAATGAGCAGTTCTTC. Its protein product is CASSHGTGGNEQFF.

This sequence joins TRBV28 and TRBJ2-3; D is ambiguous. Germline V gene lookup returns CDR1 MDHEN and CDR2 SYDVKM. V was clipped by 6 bases and J by 4 bases, with 11 bases between them. The CDR3 spans 13 residues. The CDR3 is CASRRPYADTQYF. The CDR3 nucleotides are TGTGCCAGCAGACGCCCATACGCAGATACGCAGTATTTT.

J is TRBJ2-2 and V is TRBV28; 7 positions agree with TRBD1. Trimming cost V 5 bases and J 3 bases; bases outside gene matches: 9. Per the germline V gene, CDR1 is MDHEN and CDR2 is SYDVKM. The CDR3 sequence is 16 residues long. CDR3 residues: CASSPLDQGDTGELFF. The CDR3 nucleotides are TGTGCCAGCAGTCCCCTAGATCAGGGGGACACCGGGGAGCTGTTTTTT.

In this sample, this clonotype turned up a few times. The chain recombines TRBV13 with TRBJ1-2; 8 nucleotides line up with TRBD1. Unmatched junction bases numbered 12, after V lost 1 base and J lost 8 bases. Germline CDR1 and CDR2: PRHDT and FYEKMQ (reference sequence). The CDR3 is made up of 16 amino acids. In DNA, the CDR3 is TGTGCCAGCAGCTTAGATCGTCCAGGGGGCCGTGGAGGCTACACCTTC. Translating it yields CASSLDRPGGRGGYTF.

V and J are TRBV6-1 and TRBJ2-4; 14 positions match TRBD2. Looked up from germline, CDR1 is MNHNS and CDR2 is SASEGT. V shed 3 bases and J 5 bases; nucleotides not matched to a gene: 3. This CDR3 contains 16 residues. CDR3 DNA: TGTGCCAGCAGTGAGGGACTAGCGGGAGCTCAAAACATTCAGTACTTC. Translated: CASSEGLAGAQNIQYF.

This clonotype was detected only a few times. The J gene is TRBJ2-5, the V gene TRBV5-1; TRBD2 might be the D (6 bases). Trimming took 4 bases from V and 4 from J, leaving 20 bases between them. CDR3 length: 16 amino acids. Germline CDR1 is SGHRS and CDR2 is YFSETQ. CDR3 region: CASSRLPGGSGETQYF. The DNA of the CDR3 is TGCGCCAGCAGCCGTCTCCCTGGGGGGTCAGGAGAGACCCAGTACTTC.

As DNA, the CDR3 is TGCAGCGCTTCGACCGACTCCCCCATGGGGGGCTACACCTTC. Translation gives CSASTDSPMGGYTF. The chain joins TRBV20-1 to TRBJ1-2; no firm D call. The CDR3 runs to 14 residues. Germline lookup yields CDR1 DFQATT and CDR2 SNEGSKA (reference sequence).

This clonotype has only a few counts. This chain links TRBV4-1 with TRBJ1-5; D is undetermined. Germline V lookup: CDR1 MGHRA, CDR2 YSYEKL. CDR3 length: 14 amino acids. The V end lost 0 bases, the J end lost 2 bases, and 5 bases lay between the germline ends. This chain's CDR3 is CASSQEGGNQPQHF. DNA of the CDR3: TGCGCCAGCAGCCAAGAAGGTGGCAATCAGCCCCAGCATTTT.

Concerning this clonotype itself: The junction differs from germline at one of its ends, possibly a read error. The V gene is TRBV6-5, the J gene TRBJ2-1, with 10 bases fitting TRBD2. The germline gives CDR1 MNHEY, CDR2 SVGAGI. The CDR3 loop spans 17 amino acids. CDR3 bases: TGTGCCGGCAGTTACTCGAGTTCCAGCGGGAGGGAAAATGAGCAGTTCTTC. Translated, it gives CAGSYSSSSGRENEQFF.

The chain carries TRBV7-6 and TRBJ2-5; 14 bases match TRBD2. The DNA end favors TRBJ2-7, so the J call may be wrong. The germline CDR1 and CDR2 sequences are SGHVS and FNYEAQ. CDR3 length equals 21 residues. The CDR3 nucleotides read TGTGCCAGCAGCTTAAGACGATCCGGGACGGGACTAGCGGGAGTGCATGGCGAGCAGTACTTC. Protein: CASSLRRSGTGLAGVHGEQYF.

Here the CDR3 reads CASRGLANEKLFF. DNA of the CDR3: TGTGCCAGCAGAGGGCTAGCTAATGAAAAACTGTTTTTT. The V call is TRBV2, the J call TRBJ1-4; no reliable D call. The V gene's germline CDR1 is SNHLY and CDR2 FYNNEI. Trimming removed 6 bases from V and 3 bases from J, with 8 bases in between. CDR3 length: 13 residues.